Listed below are T cell receptor beta chains from one sample, sequenced in a study of tumor-infiltrating lymphocytes in localized non-small cell lung cancer. Clones were read by immunoSEQ multiplex PCR, and TCRdb kept only the in-frame ones, dropping some. The table has 6,000 to 8,000 clones, 55% to 75% seen once. The sequencing input was lung tumor tissue. Receptors were obtained from a human donor with non-small cell lung cancer. Both conserved end residues are part of each CDR3.

>TRBV5-1|TRBJ2-5|14
CASSLLADQETQYF
>TRBV7-3|TRBJ2-2|14
CASSPTFGTGELFF
>TRBV5-4|TRBJ1-1|15
CASSLPPGANTEAFF
>TRBV6-5|TRBJ1-2|15
CASSTRDRAFYGYTF
>TRBV7-9|TRBJ2-5|15
CASSLAISGGETQYF
>TRBV6-5|TRBJ1-1|13
CASSTGLTAEAFF
>TRBV15|TRBJ1-2|16
CATSREGAGGLYGYTF
>TRBV29-1|TRBJ1-3|13
CSVVKSSGNTIYF
>TRBV4-3|TRBJ1-2|15
CASSQDTGRYYGYTF
>TRBV7-9|TRBJ2-5|14
CASSNDADQETQYF
>TRBV2|TRBJ1-1|11
CASRARAEAFF
>TRBV7-9|TRBJ1-3|14
CASSHLDNLNTIYF
>TRBV6-5|TRBJ1-6|14
CASSYSNDNSPLHF
>TRBV25-1|TRBJ1-2|12
CASTSSGYGYTF
>TRBV6-5|TRBJ2-4|15
CASANPLALSNIQYF
>TRBV2|TRBJ1-5|13
CASSEDRNQPQHF
>TRBV29-1|TRBJ2-5|10
CSVGVETQYF
>TRBV11-3|TRBJ1-1|13
CASSFQWGTEAFF
>TRBV5-6|TRBJ1-4|14
CASSLKGAGEKLFF
>TRBV30|TRBJ1-2|13
CAWSPGLIYGYTF
>TRBV27|TRBJ1-1|13
CASSASTGTEAFF
>TRBV6-5|TRBJ1-2|14
CASRRGQGNYGYTF
>TRBV5-1|TRBJ1-1|12
CASSSTGSQAFF